This is a list of T cell receptor beta chains from one sample in a study of CD8+ T cells in alopecia areata. Generated by immunoSEQ multiplex PCR, the TCRdb table keeps only in-frame clones and is missing some. In the table there are more than 95,000 clones, approximately 42% of which are singletons. The sequencing sample was made of CD4+ T cells sorted from blood. All receptors come from a human donor with alopecia areata. CDR3s include the opening cysteine and the closing phenylalanine or tryptophan. D genes are given only for firm matches. Clone size appears in some rows only: once, few, many, or a class for an expanded clone.

v_gene	d_gene	j_gene	abundance	CDR3aa	CDR3nt
TRBV29-1	NA	TRBJ2-2	few	CSKSGDTGELFF	TGCAGCAAAAGCGGAGACACCGGGGAGCTGTTTTTT
TRBV5-1	NA	TRBJ2-1	NA	CASSYGPANEQFF	TGCGCCAGCAGCTATGGACCCGCCAATGAGCAGTTCTTC
TRBV5-1	TRBD1	TRBJ2-3	few	CASSLEGQATDTQYF	TGCGCCAGCAGCTTGGAGGGACAGGCCACAGATACGCAGTATTTT
TRBV7-3	TRBD1	TRBJ2-6	few	CASSLDRAGANVLTF	TGTGCCAGCAGCCTCGACAGGGCTGGGGCCAACGTCCTGACTTTC
TRBV14	TRBD2	TRBJ2-2	few	CASSQDNGLAGVTGELFF	TGTGCCAGCAGCCAAGACAATGGCCTAGCGGGAGTCACCGGGGAGCTGTTTTTT
TRBV7-2	TRBD2	TRBJ2-7	NA	CASSEPGTSGVYEQYF	TGTGCCAGCAGCGAACCCGGGACTAGCGGGGTATACGAGCAGTACTTC
TRBV29-1	NA	TRBJ2-7	NA	CSVENDGTYEQYF	TGCAGCGTTGAGAACGACGGGACCTACGAGCAGTACTTC
TRBV7-9	NA	TRBJ1-4	few	CASTGTENEKLFF	TGTGCCAGTACCGGGACGGAGAATGAAAAACTGTTTTTT
TRBV6-1	NA	TRBJ1-1	NA	CASSEVQGGYTEAFF	TGTGCCAGCAGTGAAGTTCAAGGAGGATACACTGAAGCTTTCTTT
TRBV6-5	NA	TRBJ2-1	NA	CASRGLGGRQFF	TGTGCCAGCAGAGGGTTGGGGGGACGACAGTTCTTC
TRBV6-6	TRBD1	TRBJ1-2	once	CASSPTGDSGYGYTF	TGTGCCAGCAGCCCGACAGGGGATAGTGGCTATGGCTACACCTTC
TRBV30	NA	TRBJ2-1	few	CAWSSLGQNNEQFF	TGTGCCTGGAGTAGTCTCGGGCAGAACAATGAGCAGTTCTTC
TRBV29-1	TRBD1	TRBJ1-1	NA	CSVSDRGTEAFF	TGCAGCGTTTCAGACAGGGGAACTGAAGCTTTCTTT
TRBV5-6	NA	TRBJ2-3	NA	CASSGQDRPMGTQYF	TGTGCCAGCAGCGGTCAGGACCGACCGATGGGTACGCAGTATTTT
TRBV5-1	TRBD1	TRBJ1-5	NA	CASSQGTGLDQPQHF	TGCGCCAGCAGCCAAGGGACAGGCCTAGATCAGCCCCAGCATTTT
TRBV7-9	NA	TRBJ2-5	NA	CASSLQLFDKTQYF	TGTGCCAGCAGCCTCCAATTATTCGACAAGACCCAGTACTTC
TRBV29-1	NA	TRBJ1-4	few	CSVGGGIGEKLFF	TGCAGCGTCGGAGGGGGAATAGGTGAAAAACTGTTTTTT
TRBV5-1	TRBD1	TRBJ1-1	few	CASSLGDREEAFF	TGCGCCAGCAGCTTGGGGGACAGGGAAGAAGCTTTCTTT
TRBV28	TRBD1	TRBJ2-5	NA	CASSPIGTGWETQYF	TGTGCCAGCAGCCCCATTGGGACAGGGTGGGAGACCCAGTACTTC
TRBV5-1	TRBD1	TRBJ1-1	NA	CASSLTGATEAFF	TGCGCCAGCAGCTTGACAGGGGCCACTGAAGCTTTCTTT
TRBV28	NA	TRBJ1-2	NA	CASSSGGYTF	TGTGCCAGCAGTTCGGGTGGCTACACCTTC
TRBV6-5	TRBD1	TRBJ1-6	NA	CASSYGGTGSSPLHF	TGTGCCAGCAGTTACGGCGGGACAGGAAGTTCACCCCTCCACTTT
TRBV28	NA	TRBJ2-7	few	CASSVPGTPAYEQYF	TGTGCCAGCAGCGTACCCGGGACACCCGCCTACGAGCAGTACTTC
TRBV29-1	NA	TRBJ1-6	few	CSVSLQRNSPLHF	TGCAGCGTTTCTCTACAGAGGAATTCACCCCTCCACTTT
TRBV4-1	NA	TRBJ2-4	NA	CASSHPGRTKNIQYF	TGCGCCAGCAGCCACCCGGGACGGACCAAAAACATTCAGTACTTC
TRBV5-6	TRBD2	TRBJ2-7	NA	CASSRRRGSNEQYF	TGTGCCAGCAGTCGCCGGCGGGGGTCGAACGAGCAGTACTTC
TRBV29-1	TRBD1	TRBJ1-1	few	CSVRDRAQNTEAFF	TGCAGCGTCCGGGACAGAGCCCAGAACACTGAAGCTTTCTTT
TRBV29-1	NA	TRBJ2-3	NA	CSVRQGGGDTQYF	TGCAGCGTTCGGCAGGGTGGGGGAGATACGCAGTATTTT